This T cell receptor beta chain stems from a study of blood T cells in healthy people across ages. About the research overall: Template switching caught about one barcoded beta molecule for each two T cells. Study results and caveats: Diversity of TCR beta per million T cells declined in a roughly linear way with age.

A second roughly 6 to 12 cycle PCR used barcoded and J-beta primers. The authors tagged each cDNA molecule using a template-switch adaptor with 12 random nucleotides. TCRdb ran MiXCR on the 5' RACE reads and lists one entry per CDR3 protein. The profile shows approximately 1,100,000 distinct CDR3 sequences, under 45% of them singletons. Note on this clonotype: Antigen specificity is unknown.

Germline CDR1 is MDHEN and CDR2 is SYDVKM. The CDR3 has 14 amino acids. J is TRBJ2-5 and V is TRBV28, with TRBD2 identical over 7 bases. Judging by the DNA end, TRBJ2-7 fits better; the J call may be wrong. The sample comprised blood. The receptor comes from a woman aged 55-75 years in good health. The CDR3: CASSFSGGRYEQYF. DNA of the CDR3: TGTGCCAGCAGTTTTTCAGGCGGGAGATACGAGCAGTACTTC.